The clone carrying this TCR beta chain was seen a handful of times. Its matching antigen is unknown. Criteria for exclusion of patients were uncontrolled infection, other autoimmune disease, pregnancy or lactation. This record comes from a study of T cells in Graves' hyperthyroidism and ophthalmopathy. The investigators amplified TCR beta CDR3 regions from RNA transcripts. Researchers ran a first-round RT-PCR on the TCR CDR3 using the HTBI primer set. TCRdb independently ran MiXCR on the multiplex PCR reads; one entry per CDR3 protein. In the table there are 400,000 or so distinct CDR3 sequences, about 14% of which are singletons. Overall study findings and caveats: Separation of ophthalmopathy from stable hyperthyroidism was achieved by a 13 V-J model.

V shed 5 bases and J 0 bases; nucleotides not matched to a gene: 8. CDR1 is MNHNS, CDR2 SASEGT, per germline. The CDR3 loop spans 18 amino acids. The TCR sequence derives from a woman in her thirties with Graves' ophthalmopathy. The genes are TRBV6-1 and TRBJ2-6; 9 nucleotides match TRBD1. The specimen was blood. The CDR3 sequence: CASSKGTGYRSGANVLTF. CDR3 in DNA: TGTGCCAGCAGTAAAGGGACAGGGTACCGCTCTGGGGCCAACGTCCTGACTTTC.